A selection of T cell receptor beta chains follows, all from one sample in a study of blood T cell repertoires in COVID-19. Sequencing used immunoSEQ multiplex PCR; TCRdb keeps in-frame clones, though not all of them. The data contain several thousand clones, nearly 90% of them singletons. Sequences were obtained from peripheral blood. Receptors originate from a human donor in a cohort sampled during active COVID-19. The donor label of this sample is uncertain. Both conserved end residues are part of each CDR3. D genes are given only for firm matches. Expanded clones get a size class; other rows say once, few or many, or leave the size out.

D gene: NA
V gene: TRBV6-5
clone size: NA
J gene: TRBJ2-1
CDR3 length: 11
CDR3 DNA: TGTGCCAGCAAGACGGGCAATGAGCAGTTCTTC
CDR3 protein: CASKTGNEQFF

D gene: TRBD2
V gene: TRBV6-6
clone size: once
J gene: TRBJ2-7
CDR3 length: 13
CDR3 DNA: TGTGCCAGCTATGGCCGGGAGGCCTACGAGCAGTACTTC
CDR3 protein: CASYGREAYEQYF

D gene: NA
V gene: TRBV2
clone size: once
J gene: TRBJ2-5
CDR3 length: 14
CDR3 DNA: TGTGCCAGCACCCTGGACAGAGCACAAGAGACCCAGTACTTC
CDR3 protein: CASTLDRAQETQYF

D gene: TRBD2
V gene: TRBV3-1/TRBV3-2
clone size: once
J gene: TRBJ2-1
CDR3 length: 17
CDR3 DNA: TGTGCCAGCAGCCAAGGGCTGGGCGGGGGGGCCTACAATGAGCAGTTCTTC
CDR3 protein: CASSQGLGGGAYNEQFF

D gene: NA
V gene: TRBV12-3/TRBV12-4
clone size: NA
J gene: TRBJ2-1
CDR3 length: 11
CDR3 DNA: TGTGCCAGCAGTTTAAGCTATGAGCAGTTCTTC
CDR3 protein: CASSLSYEQFF

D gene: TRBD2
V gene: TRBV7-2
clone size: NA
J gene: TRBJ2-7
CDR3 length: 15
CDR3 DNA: TGTGCCAGCAGCTTAGGGTCTAGCGGGAGCTACGAGCAGTACTTC
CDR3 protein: CASSLGSSGSYEQYF

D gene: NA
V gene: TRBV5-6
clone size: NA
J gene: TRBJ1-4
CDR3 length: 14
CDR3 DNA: TGTGCCAGCAGCCCCGGGACACCTAATGAAAAACTGTTTTTT
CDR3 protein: CASSPGTPNEKLFF

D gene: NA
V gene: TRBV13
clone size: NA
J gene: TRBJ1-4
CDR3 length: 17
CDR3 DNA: TGTGCCAGCAGCTTAGGTGACGGAGACCTGACCCGTGAAAAACTGTTTTTT
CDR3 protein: CASSLGDGDLTREKLFF

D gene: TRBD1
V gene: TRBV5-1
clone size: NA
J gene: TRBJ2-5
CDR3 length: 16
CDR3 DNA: TGCGCCAGCAGCTTGGTGGGGACAGGGTTCGAAGAGACCCAGTACTTC
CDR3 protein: CASSLVGTGFEETQYF

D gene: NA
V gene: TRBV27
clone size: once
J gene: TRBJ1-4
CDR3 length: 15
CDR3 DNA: TGTGCCAGCAGTTTATTCGGGGGGACTGTTGAAAAACTGTTTTTT
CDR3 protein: CASSLFGGTVEKLFF

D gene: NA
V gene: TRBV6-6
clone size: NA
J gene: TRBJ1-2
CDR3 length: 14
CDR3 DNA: TGTGCCAGCAGTTACACGACATCTAACTATGGCTACACCTTC
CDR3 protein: CASSYTTSNYGYTF

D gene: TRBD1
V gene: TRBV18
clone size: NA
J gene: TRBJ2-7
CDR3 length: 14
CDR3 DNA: TGTGCCAGCTCATCTGGGACAGGCTCCTACGAGCAGTACTTC
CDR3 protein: CASSSGTGSYEQYF

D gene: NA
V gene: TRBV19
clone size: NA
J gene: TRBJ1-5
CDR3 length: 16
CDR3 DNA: TGTGCCAGTAGGTCCGAAGGAGCGGGCCTCCATCAGCCCCAGCATTTT
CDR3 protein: CASRSEGAGLHQPQHF

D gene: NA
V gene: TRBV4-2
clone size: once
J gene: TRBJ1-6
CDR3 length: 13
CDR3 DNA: TGTGCCAGCAGCCATGAGGGTAATTCACCCCTCCACTTT
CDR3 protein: CASSHEGNSPLHF

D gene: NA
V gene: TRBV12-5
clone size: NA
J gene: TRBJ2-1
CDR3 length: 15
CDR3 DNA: TGTGCTAGTGGTTCCTCCTCCCTTGTCTACAATGAGCAGTTCTTC
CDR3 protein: CASGSSSLVYNEQFF

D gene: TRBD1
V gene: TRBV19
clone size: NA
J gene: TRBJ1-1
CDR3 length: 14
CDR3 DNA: TGTGCCAGTAGTCTCCAGGGGGTGAACACTGAAGCTTTCTTT
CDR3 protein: CASSLQGVNTEAFF

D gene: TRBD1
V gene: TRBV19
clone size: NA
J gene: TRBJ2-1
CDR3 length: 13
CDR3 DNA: TGTGCCAGCCGGGACAGGGGGTTCAATGAGCAGTTCTTC
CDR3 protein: CASRDRGFNEQFF

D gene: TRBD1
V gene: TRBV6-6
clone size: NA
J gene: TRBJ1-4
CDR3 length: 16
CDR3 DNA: TGTGCCAGCAGGACCGGGACAGGGTCAACTAATGAAAAACTGTTTTTT
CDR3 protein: CASRTGTGSTNEKLFF

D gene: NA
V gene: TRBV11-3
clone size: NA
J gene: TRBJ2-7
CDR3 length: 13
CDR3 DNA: TGTGCCAGCAGCTTCAACAGTAACTACGAGCAGTACTTC
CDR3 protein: CASSFNSNYEQYF

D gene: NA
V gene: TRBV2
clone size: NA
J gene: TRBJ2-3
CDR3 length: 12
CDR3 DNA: TGTGCCAGCTGCTTACTCACAGATACGCAGTATTTT
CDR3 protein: CASCLLTDTQYF

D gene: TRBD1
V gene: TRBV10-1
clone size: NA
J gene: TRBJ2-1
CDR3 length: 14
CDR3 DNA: TGCGCCAGCAGTCGGACAGGGGGAAACAATGAGCAGTTCTTC
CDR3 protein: CASSRTGGNNEQFF

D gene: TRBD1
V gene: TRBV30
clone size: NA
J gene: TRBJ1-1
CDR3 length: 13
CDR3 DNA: TGTGCCTGGAACAGGGGGCTGAACACTGAAGCTTTCTTT
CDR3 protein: CAWNRGLNTEAFF

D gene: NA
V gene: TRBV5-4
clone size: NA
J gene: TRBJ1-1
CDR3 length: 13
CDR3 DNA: TGTGCCAGCTCGGCAGAGGTTAACACTGAAGCTTTCTTT
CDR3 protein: CASSAEVNTEAFF

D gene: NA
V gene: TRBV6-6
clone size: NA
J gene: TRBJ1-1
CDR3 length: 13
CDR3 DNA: TGTGCCAGCCGGCGGGCCGTGAACACTGAAGCTTTCTTT
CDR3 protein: CASRRAVNTEAFF

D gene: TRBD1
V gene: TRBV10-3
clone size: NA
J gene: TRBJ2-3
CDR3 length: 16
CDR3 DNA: TGTGCCATCAGTGAACCCTACGGACAGGGCACAGATACGCAGTATTTT
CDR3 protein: CAISEPYGQGTDTQYF

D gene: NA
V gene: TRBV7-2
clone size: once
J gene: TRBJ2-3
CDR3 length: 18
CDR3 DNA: TGTGCCAGCAGCTTCACCGGGCGGGTAGCCACCCCCACAGATACGCAGTATTTT
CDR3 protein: CASSFTGRVATPTDTQYF

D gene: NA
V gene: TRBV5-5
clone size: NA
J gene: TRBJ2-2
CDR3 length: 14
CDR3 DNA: TGTGCCAGCAGCCCACGAGGGAACACCGGGGAGCTGTTTTTT
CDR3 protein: CASSPRGNTGELFF

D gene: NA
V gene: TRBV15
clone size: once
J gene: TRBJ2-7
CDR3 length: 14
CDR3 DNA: TGTGCCACCAGCATCCAACCGGGCTCCTACGAGCAGTACTTC
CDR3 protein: CATSIQPGSYEQYF